Presented here are 18 T cell receptor beta chains from one specimen sequenced in a study of T cell changes during pregnancy in multiple sclerosis. Assay used: immunoSEQ multiplex PCR; TCRdb lists only in-frame clones, some missing. The table includes roughly 61,000 clones, approximately 90% detected once. Sequencing used peripheral blood, obtained in the first trimester of pregnancy. The receptor source for this set is a female donor in good health, enrolled as a control in a pregnancy study.

This chain joins TRBV7-3 and TRBJ2-5, with 7 bases that match TRBD1. Germline values: CDR1 SGHTA, CDR2 FQGTGA. This CDR3 contains 13 residues. V dropped 5 bases and J dropped 3; count of bases not matched to a gene: 3. The CDR3 DNA sequence: TGTGCCAGCAGCAGAGACAGGGAAGAGACCCAGTACTTC. This sequence encodes CASSRDREETQYF.

CDR3 DNA sequence: TGTGCCAGCAGGGAACGGGGGGCGCGTAATGAAAAACTGTTTTTT. This encodes CASRERGARNEKLFF. The chain recombines TRBV6-1 with TRBJ1-4; D is perhaps TRBD1 (6 bases). V was clipped by 6 bases and J by 4 bases, with 15 bases between them. CDR3 length: 15 amino acids. CDR1 and CDR2 from the germline V gene are MNHNS and SASEGT.

The rearrangement joins TRBV6-6 to TRBJ1-1; D ambiguous. This CDR3 is built from 15 residues. Germline V gives CDR1 MNHNY, CDR2 SVGAGI (reference sequence). V was clipped by 4 bases and J by 4 bases, with 16 bases between them. In DNA, the CDR3 is TGTGCCAGCAGTTTAGGAAGTTTAACTAGCACTGAAGCTTTCTTT. It is translated as CASSLGSLTSTEAFF.

This clone was recorded only once. The genes are TRBV7-8 and TRBJ2-7, with 9 bases fitting TRBD1. The CDR3 extends over 14 amino acids. Germline CDR1 is SGHVS and CDR2 is FQNEAQ. The trim removed 5 bases at V and 3 bases at J, leaving 5 bases unmatched. CDR3 loop: CASSTQTGGYEQYF. The CDR3 nucleotides are TGTGCCAGCAGCACACAGACAGGGGGCTACGAGCAGTACTTC.

The sample holds one count of this clone. V and J are TRBV19 and TRBJ1-1; D unclear. The CDR3 runs 13 residues. The V end lost 5 bases, the J end lost 2 bases, and 9 bases lay between the germline ends. Germline V lookup: CDR1 LNHDA, CDR2 SQIVND (reference sequence). CDR3 sequence: CASSRSSNTEAFF. CDR3 DNA sequence: TGTGCCAGTAGTCGGAGCTCCAACACTGAAGCTTTCTTT.

This chain connects TRBV6-5 to TRBJ2-3; TRBD1 matches at 10 bases. The CDR3 loop spans 15 amino acids. V trimming: 6 bases; J trimming: 2 bases; junction bases outside the gene matches: 5. The germline V gene encodes CDR1 MNHEY and CDR2 SVGAGI. CDR3 loop: CASRAGTGDTDTQYF. The CDR3 bases are TGTGCCAGCAGAGCCGGGACAGGGGACACAGATACGCAGTATTTT.

This clone appeared a single time. The chain has TRBV6-6 and TRBJ2-7; the match to TRBD1 covers 7 bases. V trimming: 7 bases; J trimming: 0 bases; junction bases outside the gene matches: 9. This CDR3 has 15 amino acids. Per the germline V gene, CDR1 is MNHNY and CDR2 is SVGAGI (reference sequence). As DNA, the CDR3 is TGTGCCAGCAACCCAAGGACAGGTAGCTCCTACGAGCAGTACTTC. It is translated as CASNPRTGSSYEQYF.

The chain recombines TRBV30 with TRBJ1-1; possible D gene TRBD1, 6 bases. The germline gives CDR1 GTSNPN, CDR2 SVGIG (reference sequence). CDR3 length equals 16 residues. V was pared by 1 base and J by 3 bases, with 18 bases between. CDR3 sequence reads: CAWSGLDGGLDTEAFF. DNA of the CDR3: TGTGCCTGGAGTGGACTTGACGGGGGGCTCGACACTGAAGCTTTCTTT.

The rearrangement links TRBV9 to TRBJ2-6; perhaps TRBD1 as D (6 bases). Germline CDR1 SGDLS, CDR2 YYNGEE. The V end was cut by 4 bases, the J end by 2 bases, with 13 bases between. This CDR3 is built from 16 residues. The CDR3 sequence is CASSLNRVTGANVLTF. CDR3 nucleotide sequence: TGTGCCAGCAGCCTCAACAGGGTTACTGGGGCCAACGTCCTGACTTTC.

CDR3 amino acids: CASSLDLSFPGELFF. The CDR3 DNA is TGTGCCAGCAGCTTAGATTTGTCGTTTCCCGGGGAGCTGTTTTTT. The chain combines TRBV11-3 with TRBJ2-2; D gene unclear. The V end lost 0 bases, the J end lost 6 bases, and 11 bases lay between the germline ends. This CDR3 is 15 amino acids long. Germline lookup yields CDR1 SGHNT and CDR2 YENEEA.

The gene calls are TRBV6-1 and TRBJ1-1; a possible D gene is TRBD1 (5 bases). The CDR3 runs to 15 residues. Germline V gene sequence: CDR1 MNHNS, CDR2 SASEGT. V was pared by 3 bases and J by 3 bases, with 14 bases between. The CDR3 region has the DNA TGTGCCAGCAGTGAGTTGCAGGGCGGTTACACTGAAGCTTTCTTT. It translates to CASSELQGGYTEAFF.

The genes are TRBV7-3 and TRBJ1-6, with 9 bases that match TRBD1. The junction had 3 bases not matched to a gene; V was cut back by 3 bases and J by 9 bases. Germline V gene lookup returns CDR1 SGHTA and CDR2 FQGTGA. CDR3 length: 14 residues. The CDR3 loop reads CASSLGQGTSPLHF. The DNA for the CDR3 is TGTGCCAGCAGCTTGGGACAGGGAACTTCACCCCTCCACTTT. The full variable domain, with the rest looked up from reference TRBV7-3 and TRBJ1-6, is GAGVSQTPSNKVTEKGKYVELRCDPISGHTALYWYRQSLGQGPEFLIYFQGTGAADDSGLPNDRFFAVRPEGSVSTLKIQRTERGDSAVYLCASSLGQGTSPLHFGNGTRLTVT.

The chain combines TRBV18 with TRBJ2-1; 8 bases fit TRBD2. This CDR3 region has 17 residues. The germline gives CDR1 KGHSH, CDR2 LQKENI. After removal of 4 bases from V and 4 bases from J, the junction contained 12 bases not matched to a gene. The CDR3 reads CASSRGGTRGEYNEQFF. The CDR3 nucleotides read TGTGCCAGCTCACGAGGGGGTACGCGGGGGGAATACAATGAGCAGTTCTTC.

The chain uses TRBV29-1 and TRBJ2-7, with D perhaps matching TRBD2 (5 bases). The germline V gene has CDR1 SQVTM and CDR2 ANQGSEA. There are 13 residues in the CDR3. V was pared by 5 bases and J by 1 base, with 12 bases between. For the CDR3, the DNA is TGCAGCGTTAAGGCAGGAGGATCCTACGAGCAGTACTTC. Protein: CSVKAGGSYEQYF.

The gene calls are TRBV18 and TRBJ1-2; TRBD1 aligns across 7 bases. Germline V gives CDR1 KGHSH, CDR2 LQKENI. CDR3 length equals 13 residues. V dropped 4 bases and J dropped 6; count of bases not matched to a gene: 5. The CDR3 nucleotides are TGTGCCAGCTCACAAGACAGGGTCCATGGCTACACCTTC. It is translated as CASSQDRVHGYTF.

This CDR3 reads CASSAGGPITGANVLTF. CDR3 DNA sequence: TGTGCCAGCAGTGCAGGGGGCCCGATTACTGGGGCCAACGTCCTGACTTTC. V is TRBV28 and J is TRBJ2-6, with 8 bases lining up with TRBD1. CDR1 is MDHEN, CDR2 SYDVKM, per germline. V dropped 5 bases and J dropped 2; count of bases not matched to a gene: 8. CDR3 size: 17 residues.

The chain is built from TRBV4-3 and TRBJ1-6; 7 bases agree with TRBD1. There are 14 residues in the CDR3. The germline V gene encodes CDR1 LGHNA and CDR2 YSLEER. V lost 2 bases, J lost 13 bases, and 8 bases stayed unmatched. CDR3 protein: CASSQPGTAQPLHF. The CDR3 region has the DNA TGCGCCAGCAGCCAACCAGGGACAGCCCAGCCCCTCCACTTT.

This clone has a handful of counts. The rearrangement links TRBV19 to TRBJ1-4; D remains ambiguous. CDR3 size: 14 residues. V was pared by 5 bases and J by 8 bases, with 15 bases between. Germline loops: CDR1 LNHDA, CDR2 SQIVND (reference sequence). CDR3 region: CASSPYTSGEKLFF. In DNA form, the CDR3 reads TGTGCCAGTAGTCCATACACATCAGGAGAAAAACTGTTTTTT.